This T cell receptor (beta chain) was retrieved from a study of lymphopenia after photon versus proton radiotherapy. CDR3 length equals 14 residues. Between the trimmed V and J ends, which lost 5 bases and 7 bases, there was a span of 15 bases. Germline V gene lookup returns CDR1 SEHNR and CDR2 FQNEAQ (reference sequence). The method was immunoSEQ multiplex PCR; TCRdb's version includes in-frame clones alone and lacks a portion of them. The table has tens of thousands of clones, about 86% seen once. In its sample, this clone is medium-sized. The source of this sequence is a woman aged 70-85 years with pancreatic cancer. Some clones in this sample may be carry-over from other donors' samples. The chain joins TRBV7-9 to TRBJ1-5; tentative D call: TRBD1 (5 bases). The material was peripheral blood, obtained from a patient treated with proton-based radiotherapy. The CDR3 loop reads CASSADSSGQPQHF. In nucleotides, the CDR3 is TGTGCCAGCAGCGCCGACAGCTCCGGACAGCCCCAGCATTTT.